The 21 T cell receptor beta chains below all came from one sample that was sequenced in a study of blood T cell repertoires in COVID-19. The table came from immunoSEQ multiplex PCR; TCRdb's copy has only in-frame clones and leaves some out. In the table there are roughly 200,000 clones, 90% of which are singletons. The sequenced material came from PBMCs or T cells enriched from blood (not recorded which). The receptors derive from a man aged 25-45 years who had recovered from COVID-19.

The V gene is TRBV25-1, the J gene TRBJ2-7; D remains unclear. Germline values: CDR1 MGHDK, CDR2 SYGVNS. The CDR3 loop spans 12 amino acids. V was shortened by 3 bases and J by 2 bases, with 5 bases between the two germline ends. CDR3 residues: CASSDSAYEQYF. CDR3 sequence (DNA): TGTGCCAGCAGTGACAGCGCCTACGAGCAGTACTTC.

The chain is built from TRBV10-3 and TRBJ2-1; D gene unclear. The ends were cut back, 5 bases at V and 4 bases at J, with 6 bases in the middle. The germline gives CDR1 ENHRY, CDR2 SYGVKD. There are 12 residues in the CDR3. DNA of the CDR3: TGTGCCATCAGTACAGTTTACAATGAGCAGTTCTTC. The encoded protein is CAISTVYNEQFF.

V and J are TRBV2 and TRBJ2-2; a weak D match, TRBD1 (6 bases). Germline lookup yields CDR1 SNHLY and CDR2 FYNNEI. Trimming took 5 bases from V and 6 from J, leaving 16 bases between them. The CDR3 runs to 15 residues. The CDR3 is CASSIQGTISGELFF. DNA for the CDR3: TGTGCCAGCAGTATACAGGGAACGATCTCCGGGGAGCTGTTTTTT. The full variable domain, with the rest looked up from reference TRBV2 and TRBJ2-2, is EPEVTQTPSHQVTQMGQEVILRCVPISNHLYFYWYRQILGQKVEFLVSFYNNEISEKSEIFDDQFSVERPDGSNFTLKIRSTKLEDSAMYFCASSIQGTISGELFFGEGSRLTVL.

In DNA, the CDR3 is TGTGCCAGTAGTATAGGGACAGGCTTGGATGAGCAGTTCTTC. Translating gives CASSIGTGLDEQFF. The gene calls are TRBV19 and TRBJ2-1; 7 nucleotides match TRBD1. The junction had 5 bases not matched to a gene; V was cut back by 1 base and J by 8 bases. The CDR3 runs 14 residues. Per germline, CDR1 LNHDA and CDR2 SQIVND (reference sequence).

The rearrangement links TRBV7-5 to TRBJ2-2; TRBD1, as called in the table, went unchecked against the DNA. TRBV7-5 is recorded as a pseudogene. The CDR3 is 15 amino acids. The CDR3 spells CARSLDSNHTGELFF. CDR3 nucleotides: TGTGCCAGAAGCTTGGACAGTAATCACACCGGGGAGCTGTTTTTT.

This chain uses TRBV12-2 with TRBJ2-3; the listed D gene, TRBD2, was not tested against the DNA. TRBV12-2 has pseudogene status. CDR3 length: 16 amino acids. The CDR3 protein is CASRLARGPSTDTQYF. The CDR3 DNA follows: TGTGCAAGTCGCTTAGCGCGGGGCCCTAGCACAGATACGCAGTATTTT.

The chain carries TRBV7-9 and TRBJ2-5; 9 nucleotides line up with TRBD2. J gave up 1 base and V 2 bases, and 2 bases lay outside the gene matches. Germline loops: CDR1 SEHNR, CDR2 FQNEAQ (reference sequence). This CDR3 is built from 15 residues. The DNA for the CDR3 is TGTGCCAGCAGCTTAAGACTAGCGGTCCAAGAGACCCAGTACTTC. Protein product: CASSLRLAVQETQYF.

The chain joins TRBV7-9 to TRBJ2-1, with TRBD2 matching 13 bases. The germline CDR1 and CDR2 sequences are SEHNR and FQNEAQ (reference sequence). The CDR3 sequence is 19 residues long. V lost 2 bases and J lost 0; bases outside the gene matches: 7. As DNA, the CDR3 is TGTGCCAGCAGCTTATTCGGACTAGCGGGGGAACACTCCTACAATGAGCAGTTCTTC. Protein: CASSLFGLAGEHSYNEQFF. The whole variable domain, filled in from reference TRBV7-9 and TRBJ2-1, reads DTGVSQNPRHKITKRGQNVTFRCDPISEHNRLYWYRQTLGQGPEFLTYFQNEAQLEKSRLLSDRFSAERPKGSFSTLEIQRTEQGDSAMYLCASSLFGLAGEHSYNEQFFGPGTRLTVL.

The V call is TRBV3-1 (or the pseudogene TRBV3-2), the J call TRBJ1-2; D ambiguous. The CDR3 is 13 amino acids. V was pared by 4 bases and J by 8 bases, with 14 bases between. The V gene's germline CDR1 is LGHDT and CDR2 YNNKEL (reference sequence). The CDR3, as DNA: TGTGCCAGCAGCCGGGAAGGAGGAGGGGGCTACACCTTC. Encoded protein: CASSREGGGGYTF.

This chain joins TRBV21-1 and TRBJ1-3; the table's D call TRBD1 went unverified against the DNA. TRBV21-1 is a listed pseudogene. The CDR3 consists of 16 residues. The CDR3 DNA reads as TGTGCCAGCAGCAAAAGAAATGCAGGGGCATTGGACACCATATATTTT. It translates to CASSKRNAGALDTIYF.

The J gene is TRBJ2-1, the V gene TRBV18; 8 nucleotides match TRBD1. Germline values: CDR1 KGHSH, CDR2 LQKENI. The junction had 9 bases not matched to a gene; V was cut back by 3 bases and J by 8 bases. The CDR3 is 15 amino acids. CDR3 protein: CASSPSGQEGYEQFF. CDR3 sequence (DNA): TGTGCCAGCTCACCCTCGGGACAGGAGGGGTATGAGCAGTTCTTC.

The chain uses TRBV27 and TRBJ1-1; 8 nucleotides match TRBD1. The CDR3 is made up of 13 amino acids. Losses at the gene ends were 6 bases for V and 4 bases for J; bases not matched to a gene: 4. Germline assignment: CDR1 MNHEY and CDR2 SMNVEV (reference sequence). This CDR3 reads CASSLTGVTEAFF. The CDR3 region has the DNA TGTGCCAGCAGCCTGACAGGGGTCACTGAAGCTTTCTTT.

This clone was recorded a few times. V and J are TRBV11-2 and TRBJ1-4, with D possibly matching TRBD1 (6 bases). The CDR3 consists of 15 residues. V shed 0 bases and J shed 6 bases, with 11 bases lying between them. Per germline, CDR1 SGHAT and CDR2 FQNNGV. CDR3 coding DNA: TGTGCCAGCAGCTTAGATACTAACAGGGATGAAAAACTGTTTTTT. It translates to CASSLDTNRDEKLFF.

Comment on this clone: The sample holds other DNA sequences that translate to the same CDR3. The chain uses TRBV6-1 and TRBJ1-5; D is possibly TRBD1 (5 bases). Germline V gene lookup returns CDR1 MNHNS and CDR2 SASEGT. The CDR3 has 14 amino acids. The V end lost 0 bases, the J end lost 6 bases, and 9 bases lay between the germline ends. Written as DNA, the CDR3 is TGTGCCAGCAGTGAAGCCCCAGGGTTTCAGCCCCAGCATTTT. Translation: CASSEAPGFQPQHF.

Here the CDR3 DNA reads TGTGCCAGCAGCCCGGGACTAGCGGGAGTCTACGAGCAGTACTTC. Its translation is CASSPGLAGVYEQYF. This chain joins TRBV6-6 and TRBJ2-7, with 14 positions matching TRBD2. Germline assignment: CDR1 MNHNY and CDR2 SVGAGI (reference sequence). The CDR3 loop spans 15 amino acids. Germline trimming cut 6 bases from V and 3 bases from J; bases unmatched to any gene: 4.

J is TRBJ1-4 and V is TRBV5-3, with TRBD1 matching 8 bases. Being an ORF, TRBV5-3 has a function that is uncertain. Losses at the gene ends were 7 bases for V and 0 bases for J; bases not matched to a gene: 14. The CDR3 has 18 residues. CDR3 sequence: CARPFPYRGRSTNEKLFF. As DNA, the CDR3 is TGTGCCAGACCTTTTCCGTACAGGGGGAGGTCAACTAATGAAAAACTGTTTTTT.

CDR3 sequence (DNA): TGTGCCAGCAGTCTAGGAACTACAGATACGCAGTATTTT. This sequence encodes CASSLGTTDTQYF. The chain links TRBV2 to TRBJ2-3; unclear D gene. Trimming shortened V by 5 bases and J by 3 bases, and 9 bases separated the two germline ends. This CDR3 comprises 13 residues. Germline CDR1 is SNHLY and CDR2 is FYNNEI.

V usage is TRBV28 and J usage is TRBJ2-3; 7 bases line up with TRBD1. The CDR3 has 15 amino acids. Germline CDR1 is MDHEN and CDR2 is SYDVKM. Losses at the gene ends were 4 bases for V and 1 base for J; bases not matched to a gene: 5. In DNA, the CDR3 is TGTGCCAGCAGTTCCGACAGGGATGGCACAGATACGCAGTATTTT. It is translated as CASSSDRDGTDTQYF.

The chain recombines TRBV19 with TRBJ1-4; 7 nucleotides line up with TRBD1. The CDR3 runs to 14 residues. Germline V gene data show CDR1 as LNHDA and CDR2 as SQIVND (reference sequence). Trimming at V came to 10 bases and at J to 6 bases, leaving 11 bases not matched to a gene. The CDR3 region has the DNA TGTGCCACCAAAAGCAGGGGGTTGTATGAAAAACTGTTTTTT. It yields the protein CATKSRGLYEKLFF.

The rearrangement uses TRBV4-1 and TRBJ1-5; D might be TRBD1 (5 bases). Germline V gene data show CDR1 as MGHRA and CDR2 as YSYEKL. This CDR3 is built from 17 residues. V was pared by 0 bases and J by 4 bases, with 16 bases between. The CDR3: CASSQDQTLGGNQPQHF. The CDR3 bases are TGCGCCAGCAGCCAAGATCAAACTTTGGGGGGGAATCAGCCCCAGCATTTT.

The rearrangement links TRBV30 to TRBJ1-3; possibly TRBD1 for D (5 bases). CDR3 length: 15 residues. The V gene lost 5 bases and the J gene lost 2 bases, with 16 bases spanning the gap. The germline V gene has CDR1 GTSNPN and CDR2 SVGIG (reference sequence). The CDR3 protein is CAWGFDRGTGNTIYF. The CDR3 DNA reads TGTGCCTGGGGGTTCGACCGGGGGACTGGAAACACCATATATTTT.